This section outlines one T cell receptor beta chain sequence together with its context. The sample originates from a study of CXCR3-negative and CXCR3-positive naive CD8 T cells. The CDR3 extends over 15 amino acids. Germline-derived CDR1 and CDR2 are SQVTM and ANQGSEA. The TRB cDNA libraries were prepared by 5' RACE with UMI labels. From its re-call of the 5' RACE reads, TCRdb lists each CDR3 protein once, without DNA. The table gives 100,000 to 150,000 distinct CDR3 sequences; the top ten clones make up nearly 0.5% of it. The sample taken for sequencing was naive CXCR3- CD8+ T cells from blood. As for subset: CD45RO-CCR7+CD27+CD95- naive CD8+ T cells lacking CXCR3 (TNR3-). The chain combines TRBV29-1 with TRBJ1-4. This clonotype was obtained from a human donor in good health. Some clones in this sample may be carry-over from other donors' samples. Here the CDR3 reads CSVEDPDGEGEKLFF.